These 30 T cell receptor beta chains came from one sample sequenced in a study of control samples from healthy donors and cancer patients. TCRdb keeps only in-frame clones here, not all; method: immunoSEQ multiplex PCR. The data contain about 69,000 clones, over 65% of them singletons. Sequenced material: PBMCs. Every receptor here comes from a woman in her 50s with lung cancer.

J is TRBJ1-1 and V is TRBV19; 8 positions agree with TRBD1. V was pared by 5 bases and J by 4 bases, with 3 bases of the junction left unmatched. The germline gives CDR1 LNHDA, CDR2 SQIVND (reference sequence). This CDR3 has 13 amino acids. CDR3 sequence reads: CASSLQGGTEAFF. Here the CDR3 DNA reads TGTGCCAGTAGTTTACAGGGGGGCACTGAAGCTTTCTTT.

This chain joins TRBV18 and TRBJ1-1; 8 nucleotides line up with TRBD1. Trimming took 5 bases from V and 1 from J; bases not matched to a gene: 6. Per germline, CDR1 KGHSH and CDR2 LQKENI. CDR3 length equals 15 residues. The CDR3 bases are TGTGCCAGCTCATTAGGACAGGGCCAGAACACTGAAGCTTTCTTT. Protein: CASSLGQGQNTEAFF.

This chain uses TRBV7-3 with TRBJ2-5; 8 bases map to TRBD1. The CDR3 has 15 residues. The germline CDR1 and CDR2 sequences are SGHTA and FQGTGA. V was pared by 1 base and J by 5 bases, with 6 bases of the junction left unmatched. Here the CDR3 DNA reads TGTGCCAGCAGCTTAATCAGGGGGCTCCAGGAGACCCAGTACTTC. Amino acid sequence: CASSLIRGLQETQYF.

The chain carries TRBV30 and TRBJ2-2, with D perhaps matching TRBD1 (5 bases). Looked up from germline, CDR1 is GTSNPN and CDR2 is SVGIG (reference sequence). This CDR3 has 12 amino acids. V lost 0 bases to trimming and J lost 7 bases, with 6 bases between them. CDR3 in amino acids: CAWSVGVGELFF. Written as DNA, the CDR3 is TGTGCCTGGAGTGTAGGGGTCGGGGAGCTGTTTTTT.

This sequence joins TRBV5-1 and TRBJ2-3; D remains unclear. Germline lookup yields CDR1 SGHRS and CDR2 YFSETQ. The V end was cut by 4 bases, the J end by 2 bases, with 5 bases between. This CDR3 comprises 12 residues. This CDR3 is CASSPPTDTQYF. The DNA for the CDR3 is TGCGCCAGCAGCCCTCCCACAGATACGCAGTATTTT. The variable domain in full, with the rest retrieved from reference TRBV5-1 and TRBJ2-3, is KAGVTQTPRYLIKTRGQQVTLSCSPISGHRSVSWYQQTPGQGLQFLFEYFSETQRNKGNFPGRFSGRQFSNSRSEMNVSTLELGDSALYLCASSPPTDTQYFGPGTRLTVL.

Here the CDR3 DNA reads TGTGCCAGCAGCTTGGATACCGGGACCGTAGATGGCTACACCTTC. Its protein is CASSLDTGTVDGYTF. V is TRBV5-6 and J is TRBJ1-2; the D gene is possibly TRBD1 (5 bases). There are 15 residues in the CDR3. From germline, CDR1 is SGHDT and CDR2 YYEEEE. The germline V and J ends were trimmed by 0 bases and 6 bases, with 15 bases remaining between them.

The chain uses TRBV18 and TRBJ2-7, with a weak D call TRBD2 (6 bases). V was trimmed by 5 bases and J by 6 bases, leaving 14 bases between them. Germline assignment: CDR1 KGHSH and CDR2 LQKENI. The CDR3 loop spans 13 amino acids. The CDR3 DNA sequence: TGTGCCAGCTCAGTAACTAGTAGCGGCGAGCAGTACTTC. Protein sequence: CASSVTSSGEQYF.

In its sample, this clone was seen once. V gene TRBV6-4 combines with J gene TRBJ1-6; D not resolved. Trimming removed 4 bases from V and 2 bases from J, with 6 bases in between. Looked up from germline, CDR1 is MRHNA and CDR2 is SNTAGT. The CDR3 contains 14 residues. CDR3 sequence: CASSAEPYNSPLHF. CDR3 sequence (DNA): TGTGCCAGCAGTGCAGAACCCTATAATTCACCCCTCCACTTT.

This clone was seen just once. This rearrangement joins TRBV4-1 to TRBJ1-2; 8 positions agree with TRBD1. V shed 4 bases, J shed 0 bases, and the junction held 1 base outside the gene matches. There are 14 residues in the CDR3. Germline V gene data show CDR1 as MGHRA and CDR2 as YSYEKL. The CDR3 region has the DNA TGCGCCAGCAGCCCGGACAGGGCTAACTATGGCTACACCTTC. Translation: CASSPDRANYGYTF.

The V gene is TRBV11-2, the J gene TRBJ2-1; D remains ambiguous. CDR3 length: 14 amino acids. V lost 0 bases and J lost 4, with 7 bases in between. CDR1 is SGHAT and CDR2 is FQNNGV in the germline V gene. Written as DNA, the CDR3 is TGTGCCAGCAGCTTAGACGACCGATACAATGAGCAGTTCTTC. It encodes CASSLDDRYNEQFF.

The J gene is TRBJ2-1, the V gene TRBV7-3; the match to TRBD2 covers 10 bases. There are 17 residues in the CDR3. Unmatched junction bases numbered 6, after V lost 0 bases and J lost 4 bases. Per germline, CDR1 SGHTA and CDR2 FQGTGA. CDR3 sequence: CASSLTRLAGDYNEQFF. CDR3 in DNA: TGTGCCAGCAGCTTAACACGACTAGCGGGCGATTACAATGAGCAGTTCTTC.

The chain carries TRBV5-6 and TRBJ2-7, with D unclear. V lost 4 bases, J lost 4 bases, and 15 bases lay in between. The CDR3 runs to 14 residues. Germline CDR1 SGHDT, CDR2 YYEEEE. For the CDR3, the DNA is TGTGCCAGCAGCGCAGACCGAAACAGTTACGAGCAGTACTTC. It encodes CASSADRNSYEQYF.

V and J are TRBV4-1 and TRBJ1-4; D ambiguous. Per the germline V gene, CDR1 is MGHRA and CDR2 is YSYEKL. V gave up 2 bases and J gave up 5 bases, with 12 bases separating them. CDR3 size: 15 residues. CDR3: CASSQSGSRNEKLFF. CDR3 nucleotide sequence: TGCGCCAGCAGCCAATCCGGCTCCCGAAATGAAAAACTGTTTTTT.

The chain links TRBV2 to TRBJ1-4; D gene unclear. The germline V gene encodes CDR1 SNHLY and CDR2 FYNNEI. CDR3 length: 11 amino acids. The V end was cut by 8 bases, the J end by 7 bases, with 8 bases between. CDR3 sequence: CASLLAEKLFF. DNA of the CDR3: TGTGCCAGCTTACTTGCTGAAAAACTGTTTTTT. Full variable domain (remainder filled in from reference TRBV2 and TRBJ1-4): EPEVTQTPSHQVTQMGQEVILRCVPISNHLYFYWYRQILGQKVEFLVSFYNNEISEKSEIFDDQFSVERPDGSNFTLKIRSTKLEDSAMYFCASLLAEKLFFGSGTQLSVL.

Here the CDR3 DNA reads TGCGCCAGCAGTCCAACCCCCATTGGGTCGGCGGAACTGTTTTTT. This sequence encodes CASSPTPIGSAELFF. The chain recombines TRBV5-1 with TRBJ1-4; D call uncertain. The germline V and J ends were trimmed by 5 bases and 12 bases, with 23 bases remaining between them. CDR3 length: 15 amino acids. Per germline, CDR1 SGHRS and CDR2 YFSETQ. The full variable domain, completed using reference TRBV5-1 and TRBJ1-4, is KAGVTQTPRYLIKTRGQQVTLSCSPISGHRSVSWYQQTPGQGLQFLFEYFSETQRNKGNFPGRFSGRQFSNSRSEMNVSTLELGDSALYLCASSPTPIGSAELFFGSGTQLSVL.

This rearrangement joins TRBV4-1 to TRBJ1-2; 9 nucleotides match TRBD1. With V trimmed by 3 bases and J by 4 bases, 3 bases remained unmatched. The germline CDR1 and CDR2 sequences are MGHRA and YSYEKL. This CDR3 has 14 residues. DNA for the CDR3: TGCGCCAGCAGCCACCCGGGACAGGGCTATGGCTACACCTTC. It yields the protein CASSHPGQGYGYTF.

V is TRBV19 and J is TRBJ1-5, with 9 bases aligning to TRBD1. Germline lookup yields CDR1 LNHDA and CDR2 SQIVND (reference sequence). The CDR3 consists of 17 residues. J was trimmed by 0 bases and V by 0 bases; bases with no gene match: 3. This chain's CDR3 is CASSIDLDRGSNQPQHF. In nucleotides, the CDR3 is TGTGCCAGTAGTATAGATCTGGACAGGGGTAGCAATCAGCCCCAGCATTTT.

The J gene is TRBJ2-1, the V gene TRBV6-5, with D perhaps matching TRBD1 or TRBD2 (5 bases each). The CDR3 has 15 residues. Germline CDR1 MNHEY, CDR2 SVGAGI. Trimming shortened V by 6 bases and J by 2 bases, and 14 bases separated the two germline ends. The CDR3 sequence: CASRTGTGTYNEQFF. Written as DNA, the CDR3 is TGTGCCAGCAGAACCGGGACGGGAACCTACAATGAGCAGTTCTTC.

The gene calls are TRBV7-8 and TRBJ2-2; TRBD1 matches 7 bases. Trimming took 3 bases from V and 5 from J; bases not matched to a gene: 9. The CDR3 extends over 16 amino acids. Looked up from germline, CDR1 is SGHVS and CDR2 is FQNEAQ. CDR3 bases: TGTGCCAGCAGCTTGGAGCGACAGGGCGAGACCGGGGAGCTGTTTTTT. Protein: CASSLERQGETGELFF.

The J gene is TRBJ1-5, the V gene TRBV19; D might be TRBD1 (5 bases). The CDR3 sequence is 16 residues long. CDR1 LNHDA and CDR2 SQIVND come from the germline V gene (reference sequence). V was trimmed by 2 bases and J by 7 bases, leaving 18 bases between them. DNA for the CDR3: TGTGCCAGTAGTATACCCTCGGGGCCGGGGGGACAGCCCCAGCATTTT. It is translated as CASSIPSGPGGQPQHF.

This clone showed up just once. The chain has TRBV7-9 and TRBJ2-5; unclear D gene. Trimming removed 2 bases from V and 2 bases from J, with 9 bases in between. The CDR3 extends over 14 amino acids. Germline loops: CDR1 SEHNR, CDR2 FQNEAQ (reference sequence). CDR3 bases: TGTGCCAGCAGCTTACCCCGCGGACAAGAGACCCAGTACTTC. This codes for CASSLPRGQETQYF. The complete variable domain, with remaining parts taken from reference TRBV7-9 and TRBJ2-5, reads DTGVSQNPRHKITKRGQNVTFRCDPISEHNRLYWYRQTLGQGPEFLTYFQNEAQLEKSRLLSDRFSAERPKGSFSTLEIQRTEQGDSAMYLCASSLPRGQETQYFGPGTRLLVL.

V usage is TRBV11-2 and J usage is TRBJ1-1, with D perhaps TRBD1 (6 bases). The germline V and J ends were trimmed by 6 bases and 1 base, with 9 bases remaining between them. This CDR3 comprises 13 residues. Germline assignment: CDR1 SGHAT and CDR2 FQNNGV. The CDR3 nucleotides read TGTGCCAGCAGTAGGGACACGAACACTGAAGCTTTCTTT. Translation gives CASSRDTNTEAFF. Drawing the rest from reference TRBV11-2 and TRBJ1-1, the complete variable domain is EAGVAQSPRYKIIEKRQSVAFWCNPISGHATLYWYQQILGQGPKLLIQFQNNGVVDDSQLPKDRFSAERLKGVDSTLKIQPAKLEDSAVYLCASSRDTNTEAFFGQGTRLTVV.

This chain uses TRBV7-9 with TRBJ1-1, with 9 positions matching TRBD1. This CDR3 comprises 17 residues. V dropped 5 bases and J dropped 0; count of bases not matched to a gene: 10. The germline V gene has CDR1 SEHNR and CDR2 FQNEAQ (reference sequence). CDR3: CASSLRDRAFLNTEAFF. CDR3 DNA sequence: TGTGCCAGCAGCCTCCGGGACAGGGCCTTCTTGAACACTGAAGCTTTCTTT.

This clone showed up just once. The CDR3 DNA sequence: TGTGCCAGCAGTTTCTATAGACTAGCGGGTGGTCAAGGCATTCAGTACTTC. Protein product: CASSFYRLAGGQGIQYF. This chain joins TRBV6-2 or TRBV6-3 and TRBJ2-4, with TRBD2 identical over 10 bases. Trimming at V came to 4 bases and at J to 9 bases, leaving 15 bases not matched to a gene. The germline V gene encodes CDR1 MNHEY and CDR2 SVGEGT. The CDR3 extends over 17 amino acids.

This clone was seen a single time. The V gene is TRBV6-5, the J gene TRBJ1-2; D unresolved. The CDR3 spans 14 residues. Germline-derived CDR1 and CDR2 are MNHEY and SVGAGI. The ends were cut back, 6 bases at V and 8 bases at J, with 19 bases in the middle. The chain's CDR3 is CASSSGLQARGYTF. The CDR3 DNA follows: TGTGCCAGCAGCTCCGGGCTCCAAGCGCGAGGCTACACCTTC.

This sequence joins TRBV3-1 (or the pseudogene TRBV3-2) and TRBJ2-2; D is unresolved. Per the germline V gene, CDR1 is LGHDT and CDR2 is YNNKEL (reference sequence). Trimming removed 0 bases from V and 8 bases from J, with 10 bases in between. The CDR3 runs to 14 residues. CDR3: CASSQDVLAGELFF. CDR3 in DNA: TGTGCCAGCAGCCAAGATGTACTCGCGGGGGAGCTGTTTTTT.

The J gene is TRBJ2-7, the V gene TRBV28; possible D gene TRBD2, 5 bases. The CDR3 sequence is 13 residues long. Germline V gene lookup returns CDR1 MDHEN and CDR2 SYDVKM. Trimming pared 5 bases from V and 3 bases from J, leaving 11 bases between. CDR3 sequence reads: CASSPLGDYEQYF. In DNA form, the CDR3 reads TGTGCCAGCAGTCCCTTGGGAGACTACGAGCAGTACTTC.

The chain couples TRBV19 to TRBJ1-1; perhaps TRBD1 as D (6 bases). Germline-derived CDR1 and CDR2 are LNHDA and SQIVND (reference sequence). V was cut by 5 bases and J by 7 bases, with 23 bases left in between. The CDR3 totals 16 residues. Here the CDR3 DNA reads TGTGCCAGTAGTCTCGAACAGGGCCCTCAAACAATTGAAGCTTTCTTT. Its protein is CASSLEQGPQTIEAFF.

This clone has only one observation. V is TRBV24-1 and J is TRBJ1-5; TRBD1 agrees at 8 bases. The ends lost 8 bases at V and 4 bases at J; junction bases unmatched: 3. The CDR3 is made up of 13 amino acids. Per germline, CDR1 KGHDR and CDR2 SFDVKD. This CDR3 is CATTDRENQPQHF. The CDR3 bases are TGTGCCACCACGGACAGGGAGAATCAGCCCCAGCATTTT.

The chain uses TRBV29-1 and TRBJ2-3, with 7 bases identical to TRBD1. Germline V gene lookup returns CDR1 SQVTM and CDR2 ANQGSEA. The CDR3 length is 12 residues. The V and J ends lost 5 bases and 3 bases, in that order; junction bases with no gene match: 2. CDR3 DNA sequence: TGCAGCGTTTTGACAGGGACAGATACGCAGTATTTT. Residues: CSVLTGTDTQYF.